Included here is one T cell receptor beta chain sequence, with context. CDR1 is SEHNR and CDR2 is FQNEAQ in the germline V gene (reference sequence). J was trimmed by 7 bases and V by 6 bases; bases with no gene match: 9. This CDR3 contains 15 residues. This entry comes from a study of blood T cell repertoires in COVID-19. Per the authors' pipeline: Scientists estimated how many nucleated cells there were by amplifying reference gene primers. Sequencing was performed with immunoSEQ multiplex PCR; in TCRdb, only in-frame clones are kept and a portion is missing. The V and J calls and clone size were taken over from that table, and D and trimming were inferred from the DNA. The table has some 48,000 clones, about nine tenths seen once. Seattle patient enrollment occurred during active infection, with longitudinal follow-up thereafter.

The rearrangement links TRBV7-9 to TRBJ1-4, with 9 bases lining up with TRBD1. The TCR sequence derives from a woman of 80 years or more with COVID-19, enrolled during active disease. Specimen: peripheral blood. CDR3 amino acids: CASRPGTGFLEKLFF. In nucleotides, the CDR3 is TGTGCCAGCAGACCCGGGACAGGGTTTCTTGAAAAACTGTTTTTT.